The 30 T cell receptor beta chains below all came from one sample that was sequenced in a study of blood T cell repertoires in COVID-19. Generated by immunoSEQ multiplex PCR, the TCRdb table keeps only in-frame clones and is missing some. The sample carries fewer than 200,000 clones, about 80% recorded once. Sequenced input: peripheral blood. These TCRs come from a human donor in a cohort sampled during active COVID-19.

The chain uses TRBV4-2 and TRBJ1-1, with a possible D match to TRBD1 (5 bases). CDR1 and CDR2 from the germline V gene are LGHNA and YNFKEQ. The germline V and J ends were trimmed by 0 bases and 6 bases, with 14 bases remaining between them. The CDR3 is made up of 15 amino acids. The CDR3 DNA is TGTGCCAGCAGCCAAGAAGGGCCGGGCAGGGCTGAAGCTTTCTTT. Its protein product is CASSQEGPGRAEAFF.

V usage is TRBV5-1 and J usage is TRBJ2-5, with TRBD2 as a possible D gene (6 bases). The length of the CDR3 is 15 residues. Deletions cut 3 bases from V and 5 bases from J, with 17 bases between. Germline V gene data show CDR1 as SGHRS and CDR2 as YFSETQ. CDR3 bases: TGCGCCAGCAGCTCGACCTCGCGTGGGGGGGAGACCCAGTACTTC. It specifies CASSSTSRGGETQYF.

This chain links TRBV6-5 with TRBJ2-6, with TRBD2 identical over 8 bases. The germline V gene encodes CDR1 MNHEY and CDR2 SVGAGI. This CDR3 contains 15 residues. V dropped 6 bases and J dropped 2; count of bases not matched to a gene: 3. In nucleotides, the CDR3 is TGTGCCAGCAGATCCGGGGGGGCTGGGGCCAACGTCCTGACTTTC. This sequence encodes CASRSGGAGANVLTF.

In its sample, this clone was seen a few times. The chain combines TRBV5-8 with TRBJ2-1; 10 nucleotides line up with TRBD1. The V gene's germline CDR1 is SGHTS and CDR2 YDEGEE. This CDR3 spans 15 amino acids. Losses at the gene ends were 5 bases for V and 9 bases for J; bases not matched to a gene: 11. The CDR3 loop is CASRAGQGRIFEQFF. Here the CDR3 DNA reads TGTGCCAGCAGAGCGGGACAGGGGCGTATTTTTGAGCAGTTCTTC.

The CDR3 spells CASSPGTGFNQPQHF. CDR3 nucleotides: TGTGCCAGTAGCCCCGGGACAGGGTTTAATCAGCCCCAGCATTTT. The rearrangement links TRBV19 to TRBJ1-5, with 9 bases lining up with TRBD1. Germline loops: CDR1 LNHDA, CDR2 SQIVND (reference sequence). This CDR3 has 15 residues. V was pared by 6 bases and J by 4 bases, with 7 bases of the junction left unmatched.

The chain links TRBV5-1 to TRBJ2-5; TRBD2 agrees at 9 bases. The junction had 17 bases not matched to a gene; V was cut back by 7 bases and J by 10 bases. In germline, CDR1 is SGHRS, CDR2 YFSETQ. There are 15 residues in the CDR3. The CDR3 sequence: CASRGASHAGGDQYF. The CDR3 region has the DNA TGCGCCAGCCGTGGAGCCAGCCATGCGGGGGGGGACCAGTACTTC.

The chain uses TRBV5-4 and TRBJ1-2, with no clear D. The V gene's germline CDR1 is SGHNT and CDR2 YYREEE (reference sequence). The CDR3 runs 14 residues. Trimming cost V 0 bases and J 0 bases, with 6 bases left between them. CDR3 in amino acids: CASSLGGANYGYTF. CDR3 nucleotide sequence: TGTGCCAGCAGCTTGGGCGGAGCTAACTATGGCTACACCTTC.

The CDR3 sequence: CASSQENFGVYEQYF. CDR3 in DNA: TGTGCCAGCAGCCAAGAGAATTTCGGGGTCTACGAGCAGTACTTC. V usage is TRBV3-1 (or the pseudogene TRBV3-2) and J usage is TRBJ2-7, with D possibly matching TRBD2 (5 bases). Germline V gene data show CDR1 as LGHDT and CDR2 as YNNKEL (reference sequence). V was cut by 0 bases and J by 3 bases, with 12 bases left in between. The CDR3 length is 15 residues.

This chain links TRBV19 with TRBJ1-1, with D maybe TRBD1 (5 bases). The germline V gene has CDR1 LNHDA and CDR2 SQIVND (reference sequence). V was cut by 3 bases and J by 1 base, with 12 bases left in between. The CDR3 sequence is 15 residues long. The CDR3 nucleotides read TGTGCCAGTAGTATCCCTCAGGGCGGGAACACTGAAGCTTTCTTT. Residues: CASSIPQGGNTEAFF.

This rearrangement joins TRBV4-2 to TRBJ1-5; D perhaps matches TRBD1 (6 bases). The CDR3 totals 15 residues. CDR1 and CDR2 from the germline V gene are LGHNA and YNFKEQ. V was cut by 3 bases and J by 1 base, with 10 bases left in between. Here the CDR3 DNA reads TGTGCCAGCAGCCAGAGTGACAGGAGCAATCAGCCCCAGCATTTT. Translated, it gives CASSQSDRSNQPQHF.

This chain's CDR3 is CSVGTGATGELFF. The CDR3 DNA reads as TGCAGCGTCGGTACAGGGGCTACCGGGGAGCTGTTTTTT. The chain has TRBV29-1 and TRBJ2-2; the match to TRBD1 covers 7 bases. Germline V gene lookup returns CDR1 SQVTM and CDR2 ANQGSEA. The CDR3 consists of 13 residues. V shed 6 bases and J 5 bases; nucleotides not matched to a gene: 6.

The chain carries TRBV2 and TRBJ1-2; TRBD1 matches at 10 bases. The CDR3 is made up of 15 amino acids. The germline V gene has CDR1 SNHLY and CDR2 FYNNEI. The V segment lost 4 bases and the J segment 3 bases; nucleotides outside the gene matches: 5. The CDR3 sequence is CASSAGQGVHYGYTF. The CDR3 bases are TGTGCCAGCAGTGCCGGACAGGGGGTACACTATGGCTACACCTTC.

The CDR3 sequence: CSVGAGEETQYF. Written as DNA, the CDR3 is TGCAGCGTTGGGGCGGGGGAAGAGACCCAGTACTTC. This chain uses TRBV29-1 with TRBJ2-5; 7 bases match TRBD2. The CDR3 totals 12 residues. Germline values: CDR1 SQVTM, CDR2 ANQGSEA. Trimming cost V 4 bases and J 3 bases; bases outside gene matches: 2.

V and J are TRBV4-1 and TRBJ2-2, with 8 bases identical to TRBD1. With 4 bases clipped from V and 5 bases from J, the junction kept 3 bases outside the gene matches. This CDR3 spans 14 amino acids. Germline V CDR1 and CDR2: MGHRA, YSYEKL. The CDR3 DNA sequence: TGCGCCAGCAGCCCCCGGACAGGGACCGGGGAGCTGTTTTTT. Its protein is CASSPRTGTGELFF.

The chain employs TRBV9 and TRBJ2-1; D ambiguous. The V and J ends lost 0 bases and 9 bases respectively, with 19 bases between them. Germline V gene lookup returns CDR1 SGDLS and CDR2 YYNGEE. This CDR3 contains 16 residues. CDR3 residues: CASSVAGWALQGEQFF. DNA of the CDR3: TGTGCCAGCAGCGTAGCCGGATGGGCCCTACAAGGTGAGCAGTTCTTC.

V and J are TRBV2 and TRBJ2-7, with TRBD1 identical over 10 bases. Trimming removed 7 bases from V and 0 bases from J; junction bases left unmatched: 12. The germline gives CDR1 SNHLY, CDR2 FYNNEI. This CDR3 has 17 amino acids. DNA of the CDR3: TGTGCCAGCATCGGATCCTCCCGGGACAGGGGCTCCTACGAGCAGTACTTC. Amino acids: CASIGSSRDRGSYEQYF.

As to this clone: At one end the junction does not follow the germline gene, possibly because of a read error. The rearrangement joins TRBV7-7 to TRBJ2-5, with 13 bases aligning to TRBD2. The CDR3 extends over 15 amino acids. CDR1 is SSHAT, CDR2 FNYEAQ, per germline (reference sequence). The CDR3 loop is CASSRGLAGKETQYF. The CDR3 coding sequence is TGTGCTAGCAGCCGGGGACTAGCGGGGAAGGAGACCCAGTACTTC.

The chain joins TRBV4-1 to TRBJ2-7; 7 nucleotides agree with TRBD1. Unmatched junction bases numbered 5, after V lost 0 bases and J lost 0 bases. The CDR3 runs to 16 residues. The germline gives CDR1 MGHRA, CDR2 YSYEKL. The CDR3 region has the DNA TGCGCCAGCAGCCAAGAATCCCAGGGGGTCTCCTACGAGCAGTACTTC. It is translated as CASSQESQGVSYEQYF.

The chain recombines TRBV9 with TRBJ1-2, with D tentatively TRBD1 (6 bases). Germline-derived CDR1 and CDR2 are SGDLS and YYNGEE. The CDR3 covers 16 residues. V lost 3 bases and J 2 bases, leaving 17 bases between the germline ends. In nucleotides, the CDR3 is TGTGCCAGCAGCGCCTACACCCCAGGGGAAAACTATGGCTACACCTTC. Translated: CASSAYTPGENYGYTF.

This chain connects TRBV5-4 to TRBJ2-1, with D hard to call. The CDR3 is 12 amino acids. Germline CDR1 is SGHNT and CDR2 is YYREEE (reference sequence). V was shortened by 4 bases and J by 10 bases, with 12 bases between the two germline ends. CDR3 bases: TGTGCCAGCAGCATCGATTGGGCAGAGCAGTTCTTC. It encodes CASSIDWAEQFF.

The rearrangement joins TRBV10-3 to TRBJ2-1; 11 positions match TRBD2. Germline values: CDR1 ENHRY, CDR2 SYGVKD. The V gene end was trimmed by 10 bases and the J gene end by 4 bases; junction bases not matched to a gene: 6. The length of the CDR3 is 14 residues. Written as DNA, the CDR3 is TGTGCCAACCTAGCGGGGGGACTATACAATGAGCAGTTCTTC. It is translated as CANLAGGLYNEQFF.

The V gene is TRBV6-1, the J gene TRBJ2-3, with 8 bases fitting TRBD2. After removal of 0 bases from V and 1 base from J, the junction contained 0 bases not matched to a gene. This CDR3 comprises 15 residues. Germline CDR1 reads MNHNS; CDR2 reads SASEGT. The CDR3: CASSEARGGTDTQYF. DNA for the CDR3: TGTGCCAGCAGTGAAGCGCGGGGGGGCACAGATACGCAGTATTTT.

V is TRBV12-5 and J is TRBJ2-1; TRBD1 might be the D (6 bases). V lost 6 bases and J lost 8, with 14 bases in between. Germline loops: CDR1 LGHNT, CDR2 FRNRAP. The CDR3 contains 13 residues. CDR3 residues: CASGFLTGYEQFF. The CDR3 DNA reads TGTGCTAGTGGATTTCTCACAGGGTATGAGCAGTTCTTC. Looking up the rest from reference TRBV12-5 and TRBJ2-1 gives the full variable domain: DARVTQTPRHKVTEMGQEVTMRCQPILGHNTVFWYRQTMMQGLELLAYFRNRAPLDDSGMPKDRFSAEMPDATLATLKIQPSEPRDSAVYFCASGFLTGYEQFFGPGTRLTVL.

CDR3 bases: TGTGCCAGCAGCAAAGGAGAGTCGAACACCGGGGAGCTGTTTTTT. This sequence encodes CASSKGESNTGELFF. The rearrangement links TRBV27 to TRBJ2-2; D uncertain. V was trimmed by 6 bases and J by 0 bases, leaving 11 bases between them. The CDR3 covers 15 residues. CDR1 and CDR2 (germline): MNHEY, SMNVEV (reference sequence).

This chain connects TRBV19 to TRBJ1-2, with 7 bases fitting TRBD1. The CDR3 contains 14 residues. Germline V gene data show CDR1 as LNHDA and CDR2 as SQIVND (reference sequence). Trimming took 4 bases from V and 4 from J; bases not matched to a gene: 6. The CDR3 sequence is CASSSDREGYGYTF. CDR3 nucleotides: TGTGCCAGTAGTAGCGACAGGGAAGGCTATGGCTACACCTTC. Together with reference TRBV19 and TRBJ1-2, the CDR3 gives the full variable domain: DGGITQSPKYLFRKEGQNVTLSCEQNLNHDAMYWYRQDPGQGLRLIYYSQIVNDFQKGDIAEGYSVSREKKESFPLTVTSAQKNPTAFYLCASSSDREGYGYTFGSGTRLTVV.

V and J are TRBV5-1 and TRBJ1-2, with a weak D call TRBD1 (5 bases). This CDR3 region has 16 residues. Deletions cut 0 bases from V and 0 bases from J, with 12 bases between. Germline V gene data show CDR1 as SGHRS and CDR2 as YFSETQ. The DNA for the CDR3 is TGCGCCAGCAGCTTGGTCGGCAGGGATACTAACTATGGCTACACCTTC. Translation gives CASSLVGRDTNYGYTF. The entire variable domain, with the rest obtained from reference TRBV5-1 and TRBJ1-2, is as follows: KAGVTQTPRYLIKTRGQQVTLSCSPISGHRSVSWYQQTPGQGLQFLFEYFSETQRNKGNFPGRFSGRQFSNSRSEMNVSTLELGDSALYLCASSLVGRDTNYGYTFGSGTRLTVV.

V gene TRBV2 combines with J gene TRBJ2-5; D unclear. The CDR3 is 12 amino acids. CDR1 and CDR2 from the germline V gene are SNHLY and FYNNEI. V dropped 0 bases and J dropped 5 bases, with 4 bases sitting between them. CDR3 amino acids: CASSEARETQYF. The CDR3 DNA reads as TGTGCCAGCAGTGAAGCGCGGGAGACCCAGTACTTC.

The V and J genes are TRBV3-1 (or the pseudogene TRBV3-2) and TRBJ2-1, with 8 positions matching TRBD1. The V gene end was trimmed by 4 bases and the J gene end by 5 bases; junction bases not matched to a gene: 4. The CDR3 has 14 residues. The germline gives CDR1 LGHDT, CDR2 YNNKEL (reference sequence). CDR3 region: CASSLRGLDNEQFF. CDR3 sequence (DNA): TGTGCCAGCAGCCTCAGGGGGCTGGACAATGAGCAGTTCTTC.

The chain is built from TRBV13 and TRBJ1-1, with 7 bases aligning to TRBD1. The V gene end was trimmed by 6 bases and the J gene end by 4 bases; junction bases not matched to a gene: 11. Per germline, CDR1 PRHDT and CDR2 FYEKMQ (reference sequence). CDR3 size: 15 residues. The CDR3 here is CASSPDRAVGTEAFF. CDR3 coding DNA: TGTGCCAGCAGTCCTGACAGGGCGGTAGGCACTGAAGCTTTCTTT.

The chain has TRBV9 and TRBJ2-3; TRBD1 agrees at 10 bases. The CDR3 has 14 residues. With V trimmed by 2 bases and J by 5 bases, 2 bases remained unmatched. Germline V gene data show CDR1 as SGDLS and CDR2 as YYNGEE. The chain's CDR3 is CASSVGDRGDTQYF. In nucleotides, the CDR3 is TGTGCCAGCAGCGTCGGGGACAGGGGAGATACGCAGTATTTT. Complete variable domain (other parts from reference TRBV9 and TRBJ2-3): DSGVTQTPKHLITATGQRVTLRCSPRSGDLSVYWYQQSLDQGLQFLIQYYNGEERAKGNILERFSAQQFPDLHSELNLSSLELGDSALYFCASSVGDRGDTQYFGPGTRLTVL.